Listed below are T cell receptor beta chains from one sample, sequenced in a study of T-cell reconstitution after alpha-beta-depleted transplantation in children. TCRdb analysed the PCR reads with MiXCR anew, one entry per CDR3 protein. The table includes 60,000 or so distinct CDR3 sequences, less than 55% detected once. The sample in question was PBMCs, mostly from graft donor cells, obtained 360 days after TCRalphabeta/CD19-depleted stem cell transplant. The receptors were gathered from a male patient between 10 and 17 years old who had a stem cell transplant for acute lymphoblastic leukemia, so the T cells may come from the graft donor. Each CDR3 is given with its conserved first and last residue. Rows give clone size only sometimes, using once, few, many, or a class for an expanded clone.

J gene,V gene,clone size,CDR3 protein
TRBJ2-7,TRBV29-1,once,CSVGAGGYEQYF
TRBJ2-7,TRBV7-8,few,CASSLLRSLRDEQYF
TRBJ2-5,TRBV27,-,CASSPATSQETQYF
TRBJ2-7,TRBV7-6,few,CASSLGGSVLEQYF
TRBJ2-5,TRBV7-9,-,CASSLRVETQYF
TRBJ2-5,TRBV7-3,few,CASSLTGYQETQYF
TRBJ2-5,TRBV10-3,few,CAISESKGMETQYF
TRBJ2-7,TRBV5-1,few,CASSFDSSYEQYF
TRBJ2-1,TRBV19,-,CASSRTGPPWNEQFF
TRBJ2-3,TRBV12-3/TRBV12-4,few,CASRMGQGQYF
TRBJ1-2,TRBV5-1,-,CASSLGPGEAGYTF
TRBJ2-3,TRBV12-3/TRBV12-4,-,CASSLRGAVGDTQYF
TRBJ2-1,TRBV29-1,-,CSVGVAKEQFF
TRBJ2-5,TRBV18,few,CASSPRTDRRETQYF
TRBJ2-1,TRBV24-1,-,CATSDPGQGRNEQFF
TRBJ2-7,TRBV10-3,-,CAISDPGDGYFTYEQYF
TRBJ2-2,TRBV15,many,CATSRPPATGELFF
TRBJ2-1,TRBV29-1,few,CAGVPAGAPTEQFF
TRBJ2-7,TRBV11-2,-,CASSLIPSRVLLSYEQYF
TRBJ2-2,TRBV5-4,few,CASSWGVGQPLANTGELFF
TRBJ2-5,TRBV29-1,-,CSGGQETQYF
TRBJ1-5,TRBV20-1,few,CSASIAGSRRYSNQPQHF
TRBJ1-1,TRBV5-1,-,CASSLEQGNTEAFF
TRBJ2-2,TRBV5-1,few,CASSPGTSGSAGELFF
TRBJ1-6,TRBV12-3/TRBV12-4,once,CASSSDTLNSPLHF
TRBJ2-5,TRBV29-1,once,CSVGLAGPQETQYF
TRBJ1-6,TRBV20-1,few,CSLDLLSYNSPLHF
TRBJ2-7,TRBV6-1,many,CASTTYGTRIYEQYF